The 25 T cell receptor beta chains reported below all come from one sample, sequenced in a study of T cell responses to AZD1222 COVID-19 vaccine. This table comes from immunoSEQ multiplex PCR, and its TCRdb copy is limited to in-frame clones, with some not included. This sample yields about 150,000 clones, of which over 80% are seen a single time; around 3.5% belongs to the top ten. The sample here was peripheral blood, taken 28 days after the second AZD1222 dose. Receptors were obtained from an adult who received the AZD1222 COVID-19 vaccine.

Comment on this clone: The limits of the CDR3 on the DNA are not certain, so only TCRdb's listed CDR3 is given. The chain combines TRBV28 with TRBJ2-6. Termini included, the CDR3 measures 18 amino acids. CDR1 and CDR2 (germline): MDHEN, SYDVKM. The CDR3 here is CASSTSGAKNSGANVLTF.

This chain links TRBV4-2 with TRBJ2-2; 10 bases are a match to TRBD2. The CDR3 contains 17 residues. Germline assignment: CDR1 LGHNA and CDR2 YNFKEQ. V was pared by 0 bases and J by 6 bases, with 7 bases of the junction left unmatched. The CDR3: CASSQDLSSGRSGELFF. The CDR3 nucleotides read TGTGCCAGCAGCCAAGATTTGAGTAGCGGGAGGTCCGGGGAGCTGTTTTTT.

V gene TRBV7-3 combines with J gene TRBJ1-5; D unclear. Germline assignment: CDR1 SGHTA and CDR2 FQGTGA. CDR3 size: 14 residues. Trimming took off 1 base at V and 6 bases at J, with 10 bases between the two ends. This CDR3 reads CASSLIPGSQPQHF. DNA for the CDR3: TGTGCCAGCAGCTTAATACCAGGCAGTCAGCCCCAGCATTTT.

The rearrangement joins TRBV5-6 to TRBJ1-5; 9 positions agree with TRBD1. The trim removed 4 bases at V and 6 bases at J, leaving 8 bases unmatched. This CDR3 contains 15 residues. CDR1 is SGHDT, CDR2 YYEEEE, per germline. CDR3 nucleotide sequence: TGTGCCAGCAGCATAACAGGGGGCCGGGGTCAGCCCCAGCATTTT. Translating gives CASSITGGRGQPQHF.

V is TRBV6-4 and J is TRBJ2-3, with 10 bases matching TRBD2. The germline gives CDR1 MRHNA, CDR2 SNTAGT. V trimming: 6 bases; J trimming: 2 bases; junction bases outside the gene matches: 5. The CDR3 length is 15 residues. The CDR3 DNA is TGTGCCAGCAGCCAACTAGCGGGGACCACAGATACGCAGTATTTT. Protein: CASSQLAGTTDTQYF.

The rearrangement joins TRBV5-5 to TRBJ2-3; D possibly corresponds to TRBD1 (5 bases). CDR1 and CDR2 from the germline V gene are SGHKS and YYEKEE (reference sequence). V gave up 3 bases and J gave up 0 bases, with 23 bases separating them. This CDR3 has 19 residues. DNA of the CDR3: TGTGCCAGCAGCTCCAAGGGGTTCCCTAAAATTACTAGCACAGATACGCAGTATTTT. Its translation is CASSSKGFPKITSTDTQYF. The whole variable domain, remainder taken from reference TRBV5-5 and TRBJ2-3, is DAGVTQSPTHLIKTRGQQVTLRCSPISGHKSVSWYQQVLGQGPQFIFQYYEKEERGRGNFPDRFSARQFPNYSSELNVNALLLGDSALYLCASSSKGFPKITSTDTQYFGPGTRLTVL.

V gene TRBV12-3 or TRBV12-4 combines with J gene TRBJ1-1; D unclear. V shed 1 base and J shed 1 base, with 4 bases lying between them. There are 13 residues in the CDR3. The CDR3: CASSLVENTEAFF. The CDR3 DNA follows: TGTGCCAGCAGTTTAGTGGAGAACACTGAAGCTTTCTTT.

This chain joins TRBV6-2 or TRBV6-3 and TRBJ2-7, with D possibly TRBD1 on 5 matching bases. V shed 4 bases and J shed 7 bases, with 14 bases lying between them. CDR1 and CDR2 (germline): MNHEY, SVGEGT. CDR3 size: 13 residues. CDR3 region: CASSWGSRLEQYF. CDR3 nucleotide sequence: TGTGCCAGCAGTTGGGGCAGTCGCCTGGAGCAGTACTTC.

This clone was observed many times. This chain uses TRBV25-1 with TRBJ1-4; D gene uncertain. CDR1 is MGHDK, CDR2 SYGVNS, per germline. Trimming cost V 2 bases and J 2 bases, with 9 bases left between them. The CDR3 loop spans 15 amino acids. Here the CDR3 DNA reads TGTGCCAGCAGTGAAAGTGGCCGGACTAATGAAAAACTGTTTTTT. This encodes CASSESGRTNEKLFF.

The chain couples TRBV6-1 to TRBJ1-3; D not certain. CDR3 length: 14 amino acids. V lost 3 bases to trimming and J lost 4 bases, with 10 bases between them. CDR1 MNHNS and CDR2 SASEGT come from the germline V gene. Here the CDR3 reads CASSDRSFGNTIYF. DNA of the CDR3: TGTGCCAGCAGTGACAGGTCATTCGGAAACACCATATATTTT.

The chain recombines TRBV29-1 with TRBJ2-7, with 8 bases that match TRBD2. Germline V gene data show CDR1 as SQVTM and CDR2 as ANQGSEA. This CDR3 has 14 residues. The V and J ends lost 3 bases and 4 bases, in that order; junction bases with no gene match: 8. In DNA, the CDR3 is TGCAGCGTTGATGGGGCGGGAGGCCGGTACGAGCAGTACTTC. It translates to CSVDGAGGRYEQYF.

The chain is built from TRBV6-5 and TRBJ1-1, with D unclear. Trimming removed 6 bases at V and 1 base at J, with 12 bases between. Per the germline V gene, CDR1 is MNHEY and CDR2 is SVGAGI. CDR3 length: 14 amino acids. CDR3 bases: TGTGCCAGCAGGCTTGGACCGCAGAACACTGAAGCTTTCTTT. It translates to CASRLGPQNTEAFF.

This clone was detected once. V gene TRBV30 combines with J gene TRBJ2-7; TRBD2 agrees at 9 bases. Per germline, CDR1 GTSNPN and CDR2 SVGIG (reference sequence). The ends lost 3 bases at V and 4 bases at J; junction bases unmatched: 16. This CDR3 region has 17 residues. CDR3 coding DNA: TGTGCCTGGAGCCCACCCCCGCGACTAGCGGTGACGTACGAGCAGTACTTC. This encodes CAWSPPPRLAVTYEQYF.

The V and J genes are TRBV7-2 and TRBJ1-1, with TRBD1 as a possible D gene (6 bases). The germline CDR1 and CDR2 sequences are SGHTA and FQGNSA. V was clipped by 0 bases and J by 4 bases, with 12 bases between them. CDR3 length: 15 amino acids. The CDR3 here is CASSLATTGGTEAFF. The CDR3 DNA reads as TGTGCCAGCAGCTTAGCTACGACAGGTGGCACTGAAGCTTTCTTT. The whole variable domain, remainder taken from reference TRBV7-2 and TRBJ1-1, is GAGVSQSPSNKVTEKGKDVELRCDPISGHTALYWYRQSLGQGLEFLIYFQGNSAPDKSGLPSDRFSAERTGGSVSTLTIQRTQQEDSAVYLCASSLATTGGTEAFFGQGTRLTVV.

In this sample, this clone turned up once. The chain recombines TRBV11-2 with TRBJ2-1; unclear D gene. The V gene lost 5 bases and the J gene lost 5 bases, with 7 bases spanning the gap. The CDR3 contains 12 residues. Germline V gives CDR1 SGHAT, CDR2 FQNNGV. CDR3 in amino acids: CASSPTHNEQFF. The CDR3 bases are TGTGCCAGCAGCCCGACCCACAATGAGCAGTTCTTC.

The CDR3 sequence is CAFSTGGYSGANVLTF. The CDR3 nucleotides are TGTGCCTTCTCGACAGGGGGCTACTCTGGGGCCAACGTCCTGACTTTC. V is TRBV30 and J is TRBJ2-6; 10 bases align to TRBD1. CDR3 length equals 16 residues. V trimming: 7 bases; J trimming: 0 bases; junction bases outside the gene matches: 6. CDR1 and CDR2 (germline): GTSNPN, SVGIG (reference sequence).

The chain couples TRBV5-1 to TRBJ1-4; TRBD1 aligns across 10 bases. This CDR3 contains 14 residues. Looked up from germline, CDR1 is SGHRS and CDR2 is YFSETQ. V shed 4 bases and J 12 bases; nucleotides not matched to a gene: 9. The CDR3 region is CASSLLTGGQELFF. The CDR3 coding sequence is TGCGCCAGCAGCCTGTTGACAGGGGGCCAGGAACTGTTTTTT.

V gene TRBV9 combines with J gene TRBJ1-2; 7 positions agree with TRBD1. The junction had 8 bases not matched to a gene; V was cut back by 3 bases and J by 0 bases. The CDR3 is 16 residues long. In germline, CDR1 is SGDLS, CDR2 YYNGEE. The CDR3 protein is CASSEQRDSANYGYTF. The DNA of the CDR3 is TGTGCCAGCAGCGAACAACGGGACAGTGCTAACTATGGCTACACCTTC.

V is TRBV12-3 or TRBV12-4 and J is TRBJ1-1, with D unresolved. Trimming left V 8 bases short and J 0 bases short, with 4 bases between. The CDR3 is 11 residues long. The CDR3 reads CASVLNTEAFF. The CDR3 coding sequence is TGTGCCAGCGTGCTGAACACTGAAGCTTTCTTT.

The chain uses TRBV19 and TRBJ2-2, with a possible D match to TRBD1 (5 bases). Germline values: CDR1 LNHDA, CDR2 SQIVND (reference sequence). The CDR3 totals 13 residues. Trimming removed 3 bases from V and 9 bases from J, with 11 bases in between. CDR3 loop: CASSIQGSRELFF. CDR3 in DNA: TGTGCCAGTAGTATTCAGGGTTCCCGGGAGCTGTTTTTT.

A remark on this clone: An end of the junction does not agree with germline; a read error may underlie this. V is TRBV7-2 and J is TRBJ1-2; possibly TRBD1 for D (6 bases). The CDR3 has 12 residues. CDR1 is SGHTA, CDR2 FQGNSA, per germline. CDR3 nucleotides: TGTGCCAGCAGCTTAGCGCCGACAGGACTAGTCTTC. It encodes CASSLAPTGLVF.

The chain joins TRBV5-5 to TRBJ2-3, with no clear D. The germline V and J ends were trimmed by 1 base and 0 bases, with 12 bases remaining between them. Germline V gene data show CDR1 as SGHKS and CDR2 as YYEKEE (reference sequence). The CDR3 has 16 amino acids. The CDR3 region has the DNA TGTGCCAGCAGCTTGAATGGGTTCCTCAGCACAGATACGCAGTATTTT. As protein: CASSLNGFLSTDTQYF.

The CDR3 loop reads CASRLGAGPQETQYF. CDR3 nucleotide sequence: TGTGCCAGCCGACTCGGGGCGGGGCCCCAAGAGACCCAGTACTTC. J is TRBJ2-5 and V is TRBV5-4, with D possibly TRBD2 on 6 matching bases. V was trimmed by 7 bases and J by 1 base, leaving 17 bases between them. This CDR3 has 15 residues. The germline V gene has CDR1 SGHNT and CDR2 YYREEE (reference sequence).

J is TRBJ1-4 and V is TRBV6-5; TRBD1 matches 7 bases. Losses at the gene ends were 10 bases for V and 4 bases for J; bases not matched to a gene: 6. The CDR3 sequence is 13 residues long. Germline CDR1 MNHEY, CDR2 SVGAGI. The CDR3 coding sequence is TGTGCCACCCGGGACAGTGTTAATGAAAAACTGTTTTTT. It specifies CATRDSVNEKLFF.

The V and J genes are TRBV24-1 and TRBJ1-5; TRBD1 might be the D (5 bases). Per the germline V gene, CDR1 is KGHDR and CDR2 is SFDVKD. The CDR3 covers 15 residues. The germline V and J ends were trimmed by 7 bases and 2 bases, with 14 bases remaining between them. CDR3 nucleotides: TGTGCCACCAGCGAGACAGCAAGCGGCAATCAGCCCCAGCATTTT. Protein product: CATSETASGNQPQHF.